This T cell receptor beta chain is from a study of blood T cell repertoires in COVID-19. In the study overall: Acute and convalescent COVID-19 specimens originated in the United States, Italy and Spain. PBMCs, B-cell-depleted T cells, or T cells provided the cDNA or gDNA that made up the material.

In the original workflow: Reference gene primers were amplified, and this amplification served to estimate nucleated cell counts. The repertoire was sequenced with immunoSEQ multiplex PCR; TCRdb's copy has only in-frame clones and lacks some. V, J and clone size are those of that table, while D and trimming were read from the DNA. The sample holds nearly 110,000 clones, less than 80% seen once. CDR3 length: 15 residues. The trim removed 5 bases at V and 7 bases at J, leaving 14 bases unmatched. In germline, CDR1 is MDHEN, CDR2 SYDVKM. This sequence was found in a man aged 80 or over with COVID-19, enrolled during active disease. The sequencing input was peripheral blood. The chain has TRBV28 and TRBJ2-7; TRBD1 aligns across 7 bases. The CDR3 bases are TGTGCCAGCAGTCCTCCGACAGATTTCAGGGGGGAGCAGTACTTC. This translates into CASSPPTDFRGEQYF.